Below, 23 T cell receptor beta chains from the same sample are listed, as sequenced in a study of neurological immune-mediated disorders. TCRdb re-called the 5' RACE reads with MiXCR, one entry per CDR3 protein. Of 60,000 to 85,000 distinct CDR3 sequences listed, 5.2% were seen once; the top ten hold 7.4%. Source material: PBMCs. The receptors here all came from a man younger than 35 with multiple sclerosis.

Ten or more counts support this clonotype. The chain carries TRBV7-8 and TRBJ2-7, with 7 bases aligning to TRBD1. Trimming removed 0 bases from V and 4 bases from J; junction bases left unmatched: 12. This CDR3 region has 17 residues. Germline assignment: CDR1 SGHVS and CDR2 FQNEAQ. Here the CDR3 DNA reads TGTGCCAGCAGCTTAGCTAGGATGGGCAGGGGGATATACGAGCAGTACTTC. It codes for CASSLARMGRGIYEQYF.

This clonotype was detected ten times or more. This chain links TRBV20-1 with TRBJ2-4; no definite D call. V lost 0 bases and J 0 bases, leaving 18 bases between the germline ends. This CDR3 spans 18 amino acids. CDR1 DFQATT and CDR2 SNEGSKA come from the germline V gene (reference sequence). In DNA, the CDR3 is TGCAGTGCTAGAGACACGGCGAGGCCCGCCCTAGCCAAAAACATTCAGTACTTC. It is translated as CSARDTARPALAKNIQYF.

This clonotype was seen ten or more times. The V gene is TRBV28, the J gene TRBJ1-6; D is perhaps TRBD1 (5 bases). This CDR3 is built from 18 residues. V lost 4 bases and J 4 bases, leaving 20 bases between the germline ends. Germline-derived CDR1 and CDR2 are MDHEN and SYDVKM. This chain's CDR3 is CASSSGQGYEDYNSPLHF. DNA for the CDR3: TGTGCCAGCAGTTCAGGGCAGGGTTATGAGGATTATAATTCACCCCTCCACTTT.

This clonotype was recorded at least ten times. This rearrangement joins TRBV9 to TRBJ2-2; 8 nucleotides align to TRBD1. Germline values: CDR1 SGDLS, CDR2 YYNGEE. The V segment lost 3 bases and the J segment 1 base; nucleotides outside the gene matches: 2. The CDR3 runs 15 residues. CDR3 DNA sequence: TGTGCCAGCAGCGACGGGACAGGGAACACCGGGGAGCTGTTTTTT. It is translated as CASSDGTGNTGELFF.

This clonotype was counted at least ten times. V usage is TRBV20-1 and J usage is TRBJ2-7; perhaps TRBD1 as D (5 bases). Germline V gives CDR1 DFQATT, CDR2 SNEGSKA (reference sequence). Trimming removed 2 bases from V and 6 bases from J, with 11 bases in between. The CDR3 length is 12 residues. CDR3 loop: CSARPWGGEQYF. DNA of the CDR3: TGCAGTGCTAGACCCTGGGGCGGCGAGCAGTACTTC.

This clonotype occurred many times. This chain links TRBV11-2 with TRBJ1-1, with D tentatively TRBD1 (5 bases). CDR1 and CDR2 from the germline V gene are SGHAT and FQNNGV. Trimming pared 3 bases from V and 1 base from J, leaving 18 bases between. The CDR3 totals 17 residues. CDR3 nucleotide sequence: TGTGCCAGCAGCTTGAGGGGAAGTGGGGCTTCGAACACTGAAGCTTTCTTT. This codes for CASSLRGSGASNTEAFF.

The sample holds many counts of this clonotype. The CDR3 is CSAREWVGNSPLHF. For the CDR3, the DNA is TGCAGTGCTAGAGAATGGGTAGGGAATTCACCCCTCCACTTT. This chain uses TRBV20-1 with TRBJ1-6, with D hard to call. Germline V CDR1 and CDR2: DFQATT, SNEGSKA (reference sequence). This CDR3 spans 14 amino acids. V lost 0 bases to trimming and J lost 7 bases, with 10 bases between them.

This clonotype was observed many times. The chain joins TRBV5-1 to TRBJ2-5; the D call may be TRBD1 or TRBD2 (5 bases each). Trimming removed 1 base from V and 4 bases from J, with 11 bases in between. The CDR3 is made up of 14 amino acids. Germline V lookup: CDR1 SGHRS, CDR2 YFSETQ. The CDR3 reads CASSLIGAGETQYF. The CDR3 coding sequence is TGCGCCAGCAGCTTGATCGGGGCGGGAGAGACCCAGTACTTC.

This clonotype was detected many times. The rearrangement uses TRBV20-1 and TRBJ2-5, with 7 bases matching TRBD1. CDR1 is DFQATT and CDR2 is SNEGSKA in the germline V gene (reference sequence). Trimming cost V 3 bases and J 4 bases; bases outside gene matches: 14. The CDR3 has 16 residues. Here the CDR3 DNA reads TGCAGTGCTAGGGACCTAAGGGACAGTAGCCGAGAGACCCAGTACTTC. Translated, it gives CSARDLRDSSRETQYF.

This clonotype was seen a handful of times. The chain links TRBV11-2 to TRBJ2-7; D might be TRBD2 (5 bases). CDR3 size: 14 residues. The V end was cut by 5 bases, the J end by 2 bases, with 13 bases between. The germline CDR1 and CDR2 sequences are SGHAT and FQNNGV. This chain's CDR3 is CASSLSGMAYEQYF. Here the CDR3 DNA reads TGTGCCAGCAGCCTCTCCGGGATGGCCTACGAGCAGTACTTC.

This clonotype was picked up many times. J is TRBJ2-3 and V is TRBV4-1; weak D call: TRBD1 (5 bases). The CDR3 totals 15 residues. Looked up from germline, CDR1 is MGHRA and CDR2 is YSYEKL. V lost 4 bases to trimming and J lost 3 bases, with 14 bases between them. The CDR3 DNA sequence: TGCGCCAGCAGCCCGAAAGGGGCAGAAACAGATACGCAGTATTTT. This encodes CASSPKGAETDTQYF.

This clonotype was recorded many times. The chain employs TRBV10-3 and TRBJ2-1; TRBD1 matches at 8 bases. The CDR3 totals 14 residues. Germline V lookup: CDR1 ENHRY, CDR2 SYGVKD. The V segment lost 11 bases and the J segment 5 bases; nucleotides outside the gene matches: 11. CDR3 sequence reads: CASTGTGQNNEQFF. CDR3 DNA sequence: TGTGCCTCCACCGGGACAGGACAAAACAATGAGCAGTTCTTC.

This clonotype was picked up many times. This sequence joins TRBV20-1 and TRBJ1-4; D unclear. The V gene lost 6 bases and the J gene lost 1 base, with 12 bases spanning the gap. The CDR3 loop spans 14 amino acids. The germline V gene has CDR1 DFQATT and CDR2 SNEGSKA (reference sequence). The DNA for the CDR3 is TGCAGTGCACGGCCGGCCGTAACTAATGAAAAACTGTTTTTT. Residues: CSARPAVTNEKLFF.

This clonotype was recorded at least ten times. The chain couples TRBV3-1 to TRBJ1-5; D is unclear. The germline gives CDR1 LGHDT, CDR2 YNNKEL (reference sequence). The CDR3 length is 13 residues. Trimming stripped 6 bases from V and 6 bases from J, with 12 bases between. The CDR3 here is CASSQNDGQPQHF. The CDR3 DNA follows: TGTGCCAGCAGTCAAAACGATGGTCAGCCCCAGCATTTT.

This clonotype was seen repeatedly, ten times or more. The genes are TRBV5-1 and TRBJ2-1; 11 bases agree with TRBD1. CDR3 size: 14 residues. The J segment lost 9 bases and the V segment lost 8 bases, leaving 10 bases of the junction unmatched. In germline, CDR1 is SGHRS, CDR2 YFSETQ. CDR3 sequence reads: CASSGQGVSGEQFF. CDR3 nucleotides: TGCGCCAGTTCGGGACAGGGGGTGTCGGGTGAGCAGTTCTTC.

There are many counts of this clonotype. The chain links TRBV27 to TRBJ2-3; D not certain. Trimming removed 2 bases from V and 2 bases from J, with 8 bases in between. Germline CDR1 reads MNHEY; CDR2 reads SMNVEV (reference sequence). The CDR3 spans 14 residues. The CDR3, as DNA: TGTGCCAGCAGTTTAGGCGGTTTCACAGATACGCAGTATTTT. Its protein product is CASSLGGFTDTQYF.

There are many counts of this clonotype. The chain uses TRBV5-1 and TRBJ2-3; D is possibly TRBD1 (5 bases). This CDR3 has 15 residues. Germline CDR1 reads SGHRS; CDR2 reads YFSETQ. Trimming shortened V by 0 bases and J by 2 bases, and 10 bases separated the two germline ends. The CDR3 sequence: CASSLEGRATDTQYF. In nucleotides, the CDR3 is TGCGCCAGCAGCTTGGAAGGCAGGGCCACAGATACGCAGTATTTT.

This clonotype showed up many times. The chain employs TRBV12-3 or TRBV12-4 and TRBJ2-5; D is unresolved. CDR3 size: 12 residues. Deletions cut 5 bases from V and 5 bases from J, with 9 bases between. CDR3 sequence (DNA): TGTGCCAGCAGTCCAGGAGAGGAGACCCAGTACTTC. Translating gives CASSPGEETQYF.

Ten or more counts support this clonotype. The chain combines TRBV6-6 with TRBJ1-5; a weak D match, TRBD1 (5 bases). V gave up 4 bases and J gave up 0 bases, with 16 bases separating them. The germline CDR1 and CDR2 sequences are MNHNY and SVGAGI (reference sequence). The CDR3 spans 17 residues. This CDR3 is CASSSGTAIHSNQPQHF. In DNA, the CDR3 is TGTGCCAGCAGTTCCGGGACCGCGATCCATAGCAATCAGCCCCAGCATTTT.

This clonotype was counted ten times or more. V gene TRBV12-3 or TRBV12-4 combines with J gene TRBJ1-2; D call uncertain. V lost 3 bases and J 4 bases, leaving 6 bases between the germline ends. CDR3 size: 12 residues. In nucleotides, the CDR3 is TGTGCCAGCAGTTTCGGTGGCTATGGCTACACCTTC. Translated: CASSFGGYGYTF.

The CDR3 protein is CASSDTGGVGSPLHF. The CDR3 nucleotides read TGTGCCAGCAGTGACACAGGGGGCGTCGGATCACCCCTCCACTTT. J is TRBJ1-6 and V is TRBV3-1; the match to TRBD1 covers 9 bases. J was trimmed by 10 bases and V by 6 bases; bases with no gene match: 10. The CDR3 runs to 15 residues. Looked up from germline, CDR1 is LGHDT and CDR2 is YNNKEL (reference sequence).

J is TRBJ2-2 and V is TRBV20-1; 8 bases match TRBD1. V shed 6 bases, J shed 2 bases, and the junction held 2 bases outside the gene matches. This CDR3 is built from 13 residues. Germline V gene sequence: CDR1 DFQATT, CDR2 SNEGSKA (reference sequence). The DNA of the CDR3 is TGCAGTGCCGGACAGGGTAACACCGGGGAGCTGTTTTTT. This translates into CSAGQGNTGELFF.

This clonotype was counted at least ten times. V gene TRBV20-1 combines with J gene TRBJ2-3; 11 positions agree with TRBD2. The CDR3 consists of 14 residues. From germline, CDR1 is DFQATT and CDR2 SNEGSKA (reference sequence). V shed 8 bases and J 6 bases; nucleotides not matched to a gene: 10. The CDR3 coding sequence is TGCAGTCCTCAACTAGCGGGGGCCGTGGATACGCAGTATTTT. This codes for CSPQLAGAVDTQYF.